The clone carrying this T cell receptor (beta chain) appeared a few times. Its target is unknown. After removal of 3 bases from V and 13 bases from J, the junction contained 18 bases not matched to a gene. CDR3 length equals 15 residues. Germline V gene sequence: CDR1 DFQATT, CDR2 SNEGSKA (reference sequence). Oncomine TCR Beta short-read sequencing was applied to DNA from cultured CD4+ T cells. TCRdb analysed the PCR reads with MiXCR anew, one entry per CDR3 protein. The repertoire holds some 16,000 distinct CDR3 sequences, roughly 56% seen once, with 6.5% to 8.5% in the top ten. The treatment denotes: approximately nine-day PBMC culture with coronavirus spike peptide pools or control peptides (ViraFEST assay). These data are taken from a study of vaccination and CD4 T cells after COVID-19. On the study more broadly: Controls used CEFX viral epitopes (positive), HIV-1 Nef peptides (negative), or no peptide.

The rearrangement uses TRBV20-1 and TRBJ2-7; 10 nucleotides align to TRBD2. The receptor comes from a human donor who had recovered from COVID-19. Sequencing was carried out using CD4+ T cells from blood, cultured in vitro. The CDR3 sequence: CSASSFAGLAGENYF. CDR3 nucleotides: TGCAGTGCTAGTAGTTTTGCGGGCCTAGCGGGAGAGAATTACTTC.